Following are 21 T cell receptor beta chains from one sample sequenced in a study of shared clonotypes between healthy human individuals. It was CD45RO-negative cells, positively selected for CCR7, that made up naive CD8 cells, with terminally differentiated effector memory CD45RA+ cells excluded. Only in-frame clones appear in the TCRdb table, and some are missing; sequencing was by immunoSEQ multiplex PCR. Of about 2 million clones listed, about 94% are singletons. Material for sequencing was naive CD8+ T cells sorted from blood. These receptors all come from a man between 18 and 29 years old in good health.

The CDR3 DNA is TGTGCCAGCAGCGACCGCACAGTCTCTGGAAACACCATATATTTT. Translated, it gives CASSDRTVSGNTIYF. The chain joins TRBV13 to TRBJ1-3; no reliable D call. Germline CDR1 is PRHDT and CDR2 is FYEKMQ (reference sequence). CDR3 size: 15 residues. V lost 5 bases, J lost 0 bases, and 11 bases lay in between.

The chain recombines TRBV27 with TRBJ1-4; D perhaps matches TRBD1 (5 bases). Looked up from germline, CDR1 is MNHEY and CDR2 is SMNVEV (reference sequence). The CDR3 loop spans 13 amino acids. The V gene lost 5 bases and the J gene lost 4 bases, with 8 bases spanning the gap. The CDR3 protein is CASSATVNEKLFF. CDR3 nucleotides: TGTGCCAGCAGTGCGACAGTTAATGAAAAACTGTTTTTT.

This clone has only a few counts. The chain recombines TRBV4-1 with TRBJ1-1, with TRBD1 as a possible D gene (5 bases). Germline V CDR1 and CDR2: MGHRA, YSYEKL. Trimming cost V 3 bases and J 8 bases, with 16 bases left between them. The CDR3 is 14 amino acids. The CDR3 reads CASSHLGAKQEAFF. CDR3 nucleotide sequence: TGCGCCAGCAGCCATCTTGGGGCAAAGCAAGAAGCTTTCTTT.

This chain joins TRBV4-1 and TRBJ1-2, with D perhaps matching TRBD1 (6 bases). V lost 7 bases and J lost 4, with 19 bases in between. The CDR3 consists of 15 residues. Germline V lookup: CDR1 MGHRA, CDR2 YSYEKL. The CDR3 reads CASTGTGSMSYGYTF. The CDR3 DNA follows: TGCGCCAGCACCGGAACAGGGAGTATGAGCTATGGCTACACCTTC.

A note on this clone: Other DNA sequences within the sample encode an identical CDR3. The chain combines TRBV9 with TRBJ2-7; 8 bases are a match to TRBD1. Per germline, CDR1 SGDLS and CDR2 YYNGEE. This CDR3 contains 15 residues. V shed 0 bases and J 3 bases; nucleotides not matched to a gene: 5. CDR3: CASSVDGTGGYEQYF. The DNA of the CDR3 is TGTGCCAGCAGCGTAGATGGGACAGGAGGCTACGAGCAGTACTTC.

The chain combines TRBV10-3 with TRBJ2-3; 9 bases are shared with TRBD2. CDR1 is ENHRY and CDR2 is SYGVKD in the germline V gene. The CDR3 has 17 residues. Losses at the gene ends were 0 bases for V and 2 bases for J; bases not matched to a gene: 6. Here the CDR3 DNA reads TGTGCCATCAGTGAGTCTACGGCTAGCGGGGACACAGATACGCAGTATTTT. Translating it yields CAISESTASGDTDTQYF.

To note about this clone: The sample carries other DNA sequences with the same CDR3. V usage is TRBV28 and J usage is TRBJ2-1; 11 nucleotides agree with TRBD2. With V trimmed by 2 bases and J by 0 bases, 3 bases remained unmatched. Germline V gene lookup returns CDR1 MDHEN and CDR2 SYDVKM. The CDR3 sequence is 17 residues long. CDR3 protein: CASSLGLAGGSYNEQFF. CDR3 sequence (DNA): TGTGCCAGCAGTTTAGGGCTAGCGGGGGGCTCCTACAATGAGCAGTTCTTC.

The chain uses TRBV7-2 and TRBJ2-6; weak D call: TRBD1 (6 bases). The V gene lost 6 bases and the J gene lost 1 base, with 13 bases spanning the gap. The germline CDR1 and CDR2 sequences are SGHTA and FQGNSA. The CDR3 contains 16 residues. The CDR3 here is CASRQAGESGANVLTF. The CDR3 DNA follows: TGTGCCAGCAGACAGGCAGGGGAATCTGGGGCCAACGTCCTGACTTTC.

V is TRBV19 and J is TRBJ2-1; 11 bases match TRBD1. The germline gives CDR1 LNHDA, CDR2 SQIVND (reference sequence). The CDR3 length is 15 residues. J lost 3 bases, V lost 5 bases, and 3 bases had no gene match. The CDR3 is CASSPGTGGYNEQFF. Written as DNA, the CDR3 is TGTGCCAGTAGTCCCGGGACAGGGGGCTACAATGAGCAGTTCTTC.

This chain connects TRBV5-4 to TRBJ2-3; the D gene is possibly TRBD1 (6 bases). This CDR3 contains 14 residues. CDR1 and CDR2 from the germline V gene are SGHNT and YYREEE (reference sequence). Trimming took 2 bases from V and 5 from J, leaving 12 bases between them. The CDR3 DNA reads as TGTGCCAGCAGCTTTACAGGGTCGGAAGATACGCAGTATTTT. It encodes CASSFTGSEDTQYF.

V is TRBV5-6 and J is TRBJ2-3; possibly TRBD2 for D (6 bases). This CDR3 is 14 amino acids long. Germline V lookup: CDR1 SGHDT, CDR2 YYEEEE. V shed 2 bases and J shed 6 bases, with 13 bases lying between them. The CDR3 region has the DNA TGTGCCAGCAGCTTCGACGGGAGTATCGATACGCAGTATTTT. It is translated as CASSFDGSIDTQYF.

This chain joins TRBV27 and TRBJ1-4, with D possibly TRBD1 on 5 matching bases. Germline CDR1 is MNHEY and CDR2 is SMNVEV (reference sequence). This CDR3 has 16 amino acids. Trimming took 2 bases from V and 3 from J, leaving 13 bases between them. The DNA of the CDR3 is TGTGCCAGCAGTTTAAATCAGGGAGCCGCTAATGAAAAACTGTTTTTT. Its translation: CASSLNQGAANEKLFF.

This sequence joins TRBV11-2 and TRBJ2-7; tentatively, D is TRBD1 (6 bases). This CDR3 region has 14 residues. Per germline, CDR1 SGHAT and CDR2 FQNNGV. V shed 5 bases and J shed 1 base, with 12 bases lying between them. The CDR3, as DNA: TGTGCCAGCAGCGACAGGACAGAATCCTACGAGCAGTACTTC. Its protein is CASSDRTESYEQYF. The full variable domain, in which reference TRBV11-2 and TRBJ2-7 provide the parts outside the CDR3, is EAGVAQSPRYKIIEKRQSVAFWCNPISGHATLYWYQQILGQGPKLLIQFQNNGVVDDSQLPKDRFSAERLKGVDSTLKIQPAKLEDSAVYLCASSDRTESYEQYFGPGTRLTVT.

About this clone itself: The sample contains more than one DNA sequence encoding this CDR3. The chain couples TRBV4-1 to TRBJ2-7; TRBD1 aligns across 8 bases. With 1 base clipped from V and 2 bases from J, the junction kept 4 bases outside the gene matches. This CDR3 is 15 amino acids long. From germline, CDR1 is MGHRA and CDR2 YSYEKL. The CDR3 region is CASSQVGTGTYEQYF. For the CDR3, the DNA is TGCGCCAGCAGCCAAGTAGGGACAGGTACCTACGAGCAGTACTTC.

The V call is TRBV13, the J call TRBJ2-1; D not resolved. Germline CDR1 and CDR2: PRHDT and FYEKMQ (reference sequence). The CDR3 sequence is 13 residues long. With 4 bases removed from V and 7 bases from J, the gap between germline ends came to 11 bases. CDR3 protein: CASSSLNWNEQFF. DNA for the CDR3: TGTGCCAGCAGCTCACTAAATTGGAATGAGCAGTTCTTC.

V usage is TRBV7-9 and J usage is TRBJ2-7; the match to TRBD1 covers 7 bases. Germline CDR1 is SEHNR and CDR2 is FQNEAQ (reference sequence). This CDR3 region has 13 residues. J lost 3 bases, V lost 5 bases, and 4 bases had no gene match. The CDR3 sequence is CASSGDSDYEQYF. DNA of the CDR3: TGTGCCAGCAGCGGGGACAGTGACTACGAGCAGTACTTC.

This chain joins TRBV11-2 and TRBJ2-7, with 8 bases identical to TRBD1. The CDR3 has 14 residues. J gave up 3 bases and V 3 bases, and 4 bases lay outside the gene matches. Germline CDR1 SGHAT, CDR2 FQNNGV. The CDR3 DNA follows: TGTGCCAGCAGCTTCACAGGGGGATTCTACGAGCAGTACTTC. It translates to CASSFTGGFYEQYF. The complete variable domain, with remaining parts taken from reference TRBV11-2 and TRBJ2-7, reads EAGVAQSPRYKIIEKRQSVAFWCNPISGHATLYWYQQILGQGPKLLIQFQNNGVVDDSQLPKDRFSAERLKGVDSTLKIQPAKLEDSAVYLCASSFTGGFYEQYFGPGTRLTVT.

CDR3 residues: CASSETSGSPGNEQFF. CDR3 DNA sequence: TGCGCCAGCAGTGAAACATCCGGTTCCCCCGGGAATGAGCAGTTCTTC. The rearrangement links TRBV10-1 to TRBJ2-1; D is undetermined. CDR3 length equals 16 residues. Germline V lookup: CDR1 WNHNN, CDR2 SYGVQD (reference sequence). The V end lost 3 bases, the J end lost 7 bases, and 19 bases lay between the germline ends.

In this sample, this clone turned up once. CDR3 in DNA: TGTGCCAGCAGTGTAGCGGGAGGGACGGAGCAGTACTTC. Translated: CASSVAGGTEQYF. The chain carries TRBV6-5 and TRBJ2-7; 11 bases fit TRBD2. CDR3 length: 13 residues. CDR1 is MNHEY and CDR2 is SVGAGI in the germline V gene. V shed 5 bases and J 7 bases; nucleotides not matched to a gene: 4.

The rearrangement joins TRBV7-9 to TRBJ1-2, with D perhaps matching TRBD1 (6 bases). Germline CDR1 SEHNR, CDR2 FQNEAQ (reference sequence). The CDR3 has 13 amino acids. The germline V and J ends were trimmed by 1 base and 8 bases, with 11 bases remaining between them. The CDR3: CASSLGQVVGYTF. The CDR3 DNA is TGTGCCAGCAGCTTAGGACAGGTGGTAGGCTACACCTTC.

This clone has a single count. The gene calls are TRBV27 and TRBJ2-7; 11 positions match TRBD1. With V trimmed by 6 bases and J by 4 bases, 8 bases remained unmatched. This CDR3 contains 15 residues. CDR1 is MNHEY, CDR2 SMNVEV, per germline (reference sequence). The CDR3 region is CASRPGQGAFYEQYF. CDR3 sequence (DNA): TGTGCCAGCAGACCTGGACAGGGGGCATTTTACGAGCAGTACTTC.